The T cell receptor beta chain under discussion was sequenced for a study of regulatory T cells in long-lasting Graves disease. The CDR3 sequence is 11 residues long. Germline loops: CDR1 SQVTM, CDR2 ANQGSEA. V lost 4 bases and J 7 bases, leaving 11 bases between the germline ends. Specified time point: persistent/refractory GD, antithyroid drugs over 5 years with positive TRAb. TCR sequences were obtained from RNA taken from PBMCs. According to the study, TCR beta libraries were built with iRepertoire HTBI primers and CDR3-region Arm-PCR. TCRdb ran MiXCR on the multiplex PCR reads and lists one entry per CDR3 protein. Among about 400,000 distinct CDR3 sequences, roughly 20% were seen once, and the ten largest hold about a fifth.

This receptor was obtained from a female donor with Graves disease. The chain couples TRBV29-1 to TRBJ2-7; D gene unclear. Sequenced material: peripheral blood mononuclear cells (PBMCs), taken when the disease was refractory, from a patient treated with antithyroid drugs. The CDR3 bases are TGCAGCGTTGGGCACCATCAGGAGCAGTACTTC. Translation gives CSVGHHQEQYF.